Below, 10 T cell receptor beta chains from the same sample are listed, as sequenced in a study of CD8+CD57+ T cells in acquired aplastic anemia. The template used for profiling TCR beta VDJ and CDR3 was genomic DNA. TCRdb recomputed calls from the reads with MiXCR, one row per CDR3 protein. There are about 110,000 distinct CDR3 sequences in the sample; around 49% occur only once, and around a third lies in the top ten. The sample taken for sequencing was sorted CD4+, CD8+, or CD8+CD57+ T cells (not recorded which) from PBMCs. The receptors were gathered from a human donor in good health, serving as a control.

The genes are TRBV6-2 or TRBV6-3 and TRBJ2-7; the match to TRBD1 covers 10 bases. V was pared by 7 bases and J by 6 bases, with 6 bases of the junction left unmatched. The germline V gene encodes CDR1 MNHEY and CDR2 SVGEGT. CDR3 length: 13 amino acids. CDR3 sequence (DNA): TGTGCCAGCAATGCCGGGACAGGGGCCGAGCAGTACTTC. This translates into CASNAGTGAEQYF.

In its sample, this clonotype was seen a few times. The chain recombines TRBV9 with TRBJ1-2; D gene unclear. There are 15 residues in the CDR3. Trimming removed 4 bases at V and 6 bases at J, with 19 bases between. CDR1 and CDR2 (germline): SGDLS, YYNGEE. CDR3 nucleotide sequence: TGTGCCAGCAGCCCAAAGGGAGGCGAGACCGATGGCTACACCTTC. It encodes CASSPKGGETDGYTF. The full variable domain, completed using reference TRBV9 and TRBJ1-2, is DSGVTQTPKHLITATGQRVTLRCSPRSGDLSVYWYQQSLDQGLQFLIQYYNGEERAKGNILERFSAQQFPDLHSELNLSSLELGDSALYFCASSPKGGETDGYTFGSGTRLTVV.

V usage is TRBV29-1 and J usage is TRBJ2-3; D gene ambiguous. This CDR3 is built from 12 residues. V shed 4 bases and J shed 1 base, with 6 bases lying between them. Germline assignment: CDR1 SQVTM and CDR2 ANQGSEA. In DNA form, the CDR3 reads TGCAGCGTTGTCGCTGGCACAGATACGCAGTATTTT. Protein product: CSVVAGTDTQYF.

This clonotype was found a few times. The CDR3 protein is CATSDRTRSPETQYF. The DNA for the CDR3 is TGTGCCACCAGTGATCGGACTAGATCTCCGGAGACCCAGTACTTC. This chain connects TRBV24-1 to TRBJ2-5, with TRBD2 matching 7 bases. Germline trimming cut 3 bases from V and 5 bases from J; bases unmatched to any gene: 8. The CDR3 has 15 amino acids. From germline, CDR1 is KGHDR and CDR2 SFDVKD.

This chain joins TRBV20-1 and TRBJ2-1; D is undetermined. V dropped 4 bases and J dropped 13 bases, with 17 bases sitting between them. In germline, CDR1 is DFQATT, CDR2 SNEGSKA (reference sequence). This CDR3 spans 12 amino acids. CDR3 residues: CSATGQAAHQFF. CDR3 coding DNA: TGCAGTGCTACCGGTCAGGCAGCACATCAGTTCTTC.

The V call is TRBV2, the J call TRBJ1-6; D not resolved. This CDR3 has 15 amino acids. Trimming removed 5 bases at V and 6 bases at J, with 14 bases between. Germline CDR1 and CDR2: SNHLY and FYNNEI. CDR3 sequence: CASSFRGLVNSPLHF. The CDR3 nucleotides read TGTGCCAGCAGTTTCCGGGGTCTCGTTAATTCACCCCTCCACTTT.

In this sample, this clonotype turned up a few times. The J gene is TRBJ2-7, the V gene TRBV10-3, with 7 bases lining up with TRBD1. CDR3 length equals 15 residues. Germline V gene sequence: CDR1 ENHRY, CDR2 SYGVKD. The junction had 5 bases not matched to a gene; V was cut back by 0 bases and J by 3 bases. This chain's CDR3 is CAISESSGGYYEQYF. The CDR3 coding sequence is TGTGCCATCAGTGAGTCGTCAGGGGGATACTACGAGCAGTACTTC.

The table lists this clonotype with many counts. The chain recombines TRBV20-1 with TRBJ1-2; 7 positions match TRBD1. Germline loops: CDR1 DFQATT, CDR2 SNEGSKA (reference sequence). V shed 5 bases and J 2 bases; nucleotides not matched to a gene: 8. This CDR3 contains 14 residues. DNA for the CDR3: TGCAGTGCTCCACCGACAGGGCTAAACTATGGCTACACCTTC. This sequence encodes CSAPPTGLNYGYTF.

This clonotype was seen at least ten times. The chain couples TRBV12-3 or TRBV12-4 to TRBJ1-1; D remains unclear. The germline V and J ends were trimmed by 1 base and 3 bases, with 6 bases remaining between them. The CDR3 runs to 13 residues. CDR3 amino acids: CASSLGVYTEAFF. For the CDR3, the DNA is TGTGCCAGCAGTTTAGGAGTGTACACTGAAGCTTTCTTT.

This clonotype has a count of ten or more. The CDR3 DNA follows: TGCGCCAGTTCTAGTGTCGATGAGCAGTTCTTC. Encoded protein: CASSSVDEQFF. The chain combines TRBV10-2 with TRBJ2-1, with D uncertain. CDR1 WSHSY and CDR2 SAAADI come from the germline V gene. Trimming cost V 9 bases and J 8 bases, with 11 bases left between them. This CDR3 is built from 11 residues.